The clone carrying this TCR beta chain appeared a single time. Its target is not known. The junction differs from germline at one of its ends, possibly a read error. These data come from a study of T-cell reconstitution after alpha-beta-depleted transplantation in children. The study, taken as a whole, reports: At the one-year point after transplant, T-cell counts and TCRbeta diversity were found to come mostly from T cells that had been newly produced. There were reportedly several hundred expanded graft clones from which alpha-beta T cells came about two months after transplant. Diversity of TCRbeta at day 60 was high in some patients, arising from surviving recipient T cells and thymic progenitors.

Germline V gene data show CDR1 as DFQATT and CDR2 as SNEGSKA (reference sequence). The CDR3 totals 18 residues. A TCRbeta library incorporating unique molecular identifiers was prepared. TCRdb independently ran MiXCR on the PCR reads; one entry per CDR3 protein. The profile shows about 470,000 distinct CDR3 sequences, approximately 41% of them singletons. This specimen was PBMCs, taken before TCRalphabeta/CD19-depleted stem cell transplant. The TCR comes from a girl aged 2-9 years with aplastic anemia, due to receive a stem cell transplant. This chain connects TRBV20-1 to TRBJ2-3; TRBD2 aligns across 7 bases. The CDR3 nucleotides read TGCAGGGCTAGCGGCGTTCACCCAAACCCGCTATACACAGATACGCAGTATTTT. Its protein product is CRASGVHPNPLYTDTQYF.